Included here is one T cell receptor beta chain sequence, with context. As yet, its antigen is unknown. The sample is drawn from a study of blood T cells in healthy people across ages. This CDR3 comprises 16 residues. J was trimmed by 5 bases and V by 3 bases; bases with no gene match: 9. Germline V gene data show CDR1 as DFQATT and CDR2 as SNEGSKA (reference sequence). Donors were healthy Caucasian individuals from Russia aged about 6 to 90. Drawing of peripheral blood yielded about 10 milliliters from each donor. A sample-barcoded 5' primer and a J-beta primer mix were used in a second PCR of roughly 7 to 11 cycles. TCRdb independently ran MiXCR on the 5' RACE reads; one entry per CDR3 protein. This table holds about 1.4 million distinct CDR3 sequences, 55% to 75% found once. Study-wide results and caveats: Diversity estimates from one million T cells were considered underestimates.

The clonotype comes from a young man in good health. The V and J genes are TRBV20-1 and TRBJ2-7, with TRBD2 identical over 14 bases. The sequenced sample consisted of blood. The CDR3 protein is CSASKGLAGANDEQYF. The CDR3 DNA sequence: TGCAGTGCTAGTAAGGGACTAGCGGGAGCAAACGACGAGCAGTACTTC.